This T cell receptor (beta chain) is drawn from a study of beta chain features in type 1 diabetes. Every isolated RNA sample was fully reverse transcribed, so sequencing captured expressed TCRB transcripts. Repertoires were generated with immunoSEQ multiplex PCR, while TCRdb's copy carries only in-frame clones and drops some. This sample has fewer than 250,000 clones, with more than 9% found just once. There are a few counts of this clone. The germline V gene encodes CDR1 SGHDT and CDR2 YYEEEE. This CDR3 spans 13 amino acids. The V and J ends lost 4 bases and 2 bases respectively, with 10 bases between them. All of the sorted populations showed purity greater than 98%.

This sequence originates from a woman between 18 and 29 years old in good health. Sequencing was performed on naive CD4+ T cells from blood. J is TRBJ2-7 and V is TRBV5-6; weak D call: TRBD1 (5 bases). The CDR3 nucleotides are TGTGCCAGCAGCCCACAAGGGGCCTACGAGCAGTACTTC. As protein: CASSPQGAYEQYF.